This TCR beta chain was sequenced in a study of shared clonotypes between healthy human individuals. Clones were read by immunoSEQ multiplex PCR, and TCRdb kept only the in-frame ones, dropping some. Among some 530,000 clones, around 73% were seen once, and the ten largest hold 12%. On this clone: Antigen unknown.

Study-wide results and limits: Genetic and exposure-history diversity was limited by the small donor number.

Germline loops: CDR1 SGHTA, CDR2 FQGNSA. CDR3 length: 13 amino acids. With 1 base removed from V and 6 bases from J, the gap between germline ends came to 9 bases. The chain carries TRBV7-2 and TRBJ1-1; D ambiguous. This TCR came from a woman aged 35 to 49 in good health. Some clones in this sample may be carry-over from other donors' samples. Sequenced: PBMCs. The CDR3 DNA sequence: TGTGCCAGCAGCTTAGTCAGGCAATCTGAAGCTTTCTTT. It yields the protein CASSLVRQSEAFF.